This TCR beta chain was profiled in a study of blood T cell repertoires in COVID-19. Turning to the study itself: Both acute and convalescent COVID-19 samples were obtained from the United States, Italy and Spain.

Assay used: immunoSEQ multiplex PCR; TCRdb lists only in-frame clones, some missing. The data hold about 85,000 clones, with nearly 90% observed a single time. Germline CDR1 reads MDHEN; CDR2 reads SYDVKM. The CDR3 has 14 residues. Trimming removed 3 bases at V and 3 bases at J, with 9 bases between. The sequence came from a woman of 80 years or more with active or convalescent COVID-19. This chain links TRBV28 with TRBJ2-1, with D unresolved. Source material: peripheral blood. DNA of the CDR3: TGTGCCAGCAGTTTGAGGAATTTCTACAATGAGCAGTTCTTC. It codes for CASSLRNFYNEQFF.